This T cell receptor beta chain was identified in a study of blood T cell repertoires in COVID-19. Measured with immunoSEQ multiplex PCR; TCRdb has only the in-frame clones, and not every one. The sample yields 250,000 to 350,000 clones, about 83% seen once. This receptor was taken from a woman aged 45-65 years with acute or convalescent COVID-19. The sequenced material came from peripheral blood.

The CDR3 sequence: CASSLVSGGLEKLFF. The DNA of the CDR3 is TGTGCCAGCAGCTTGGTGTCAGGGGGTTTAGAAAAACTGTTTTTT. The chain has TRBV5-5 and TRBJ1-4; 7 nucleotides align to TRBD1. The CDR3 contains 15 residues. Germline CDR1 is SGHKS and CDR2 is YYEKEE (reference sequence). V dropped 0 bases and J dropped 8; count of bases not matched to a gene: 7. Supplemented by reference TRBV5-5 and TRBJ1-4, the full variable domain reads DAGVTQSPTHLIKTRGQQVTLRCSPISGHKSVSWYQQVLGQGPQFIFQYYEKEERGRGNFPDRFSARQFPNYSSELNVNALLLGDSALYLCASSLVSGGLEKLFFGSGTQLSVL.